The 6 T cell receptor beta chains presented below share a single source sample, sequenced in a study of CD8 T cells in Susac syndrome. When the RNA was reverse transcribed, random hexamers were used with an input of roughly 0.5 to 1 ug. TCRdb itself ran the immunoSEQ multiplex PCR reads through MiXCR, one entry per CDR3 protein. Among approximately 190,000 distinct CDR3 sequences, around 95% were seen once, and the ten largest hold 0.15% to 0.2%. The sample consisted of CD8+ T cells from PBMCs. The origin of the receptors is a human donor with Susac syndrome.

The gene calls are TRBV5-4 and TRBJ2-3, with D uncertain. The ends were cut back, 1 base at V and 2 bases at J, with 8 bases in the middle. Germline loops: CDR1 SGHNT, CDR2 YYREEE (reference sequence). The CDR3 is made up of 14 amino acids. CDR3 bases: TGTGCCAGCAGCTTGAGACGGCCCACAGATACGCAGTATTTT. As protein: CASSLRRPTDTQYF. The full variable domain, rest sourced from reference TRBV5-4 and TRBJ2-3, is ETGVTQSPTHLIKTRGQQVTLRCSSQSGHNTVSWYQQALGQGPQFIFQYYREEENGRGNFPPRFSGLQFPNYSSELNVNALELDDSALYLCASSLRRPTDTQYFGPGTRLTVL.

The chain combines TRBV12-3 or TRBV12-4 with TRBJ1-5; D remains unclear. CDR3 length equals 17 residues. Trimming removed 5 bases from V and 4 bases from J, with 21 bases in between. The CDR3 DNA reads TGTGCCAGCAGTGCCTCCCCCGGGATCCTGGGAAATCAGCCCCAGCATTTT. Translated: CASSASPGILGNQPQHF.

CDR3 nucleotide sequence: TGCAGTGCTCGAGCTGGTGGCGGGGAGCTGTTTTTT. Translating gives CSARAGGGELFF. The chain uses TRBV20-1 and TRBJ2-2; no firm D call. This CDR3 contains 12 residues. V was trimmed by 5 bases and J by 7 bases, leaving 11 bases between them. The germline V gene encodes CDR1 DFQATT and CDR2 SNEGSKA (reference sequence).

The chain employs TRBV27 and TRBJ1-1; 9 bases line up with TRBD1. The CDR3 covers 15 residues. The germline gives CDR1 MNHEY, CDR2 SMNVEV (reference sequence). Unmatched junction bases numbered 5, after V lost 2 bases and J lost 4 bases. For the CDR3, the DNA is TGTGCCAGCAGTTTACTCCGGGACAGGGCCACTGAAGCTTTCTTT. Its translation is CASSLLRDRATEAFF.

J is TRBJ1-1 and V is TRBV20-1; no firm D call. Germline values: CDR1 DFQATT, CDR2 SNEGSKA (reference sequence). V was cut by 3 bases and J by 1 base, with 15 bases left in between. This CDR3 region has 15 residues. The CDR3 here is CSARGLTWANTEAFF. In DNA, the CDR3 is TGCAGTGCTAGGGGCCTGACGTGGGCGAACACTGAAGCTTTCTTT.

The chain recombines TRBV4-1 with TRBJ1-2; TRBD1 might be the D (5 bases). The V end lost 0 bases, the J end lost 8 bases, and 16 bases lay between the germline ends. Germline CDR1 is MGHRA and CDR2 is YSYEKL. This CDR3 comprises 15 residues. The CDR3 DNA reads TGCGCCAGCAGCCAAGATCGTGGGCAGGGCGTCGGCTACACCTTC. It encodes CASSQDRGQGVGYTF.